This is a list of T cell receptor beta chains from one sample in a study of T cell repertoires in cytomegalovirus infection. The antigens of these receptors remain unknown. One entry per CDR3 protein results from TCRdb running MiXCR on the reads. The data hold around 900,000 distinct CDR3 sequences, with around 29% observed a single time. Material: cultured CD8+ T cells from PBMCs, obtained from culture after CMV antigen stimulation. These receptors came from a human donor in good health (CMV status not recorded). Some clones in this sample may be carry-over from other donors' samples. The CDR3 runs from the conserved cysteine through the conserved F or W. The D gene is left open where the match is weak. Only some rows state a clone size, as once, few, many or a class for expanded clones.

length: 11
V: TRBV6-1
size: few
D: .
J: TRBJ1-1
DNA: TGTGCCAGCGACGCGGCCACTGAAGCTTTCTTT
CDR3: CASDAATEAFF

length: 15
V: TRBV12-3/TRBV12-4
size: .
D: .
J: TRBJ2-1
DNA: TGTGCCAGCAGTGAGACAGAGAACGCCTACAATGAGCAGTTCTTC
CDR3: CASSETENAYNEQFF

length: 14
V: TRBV7-9
size: many
D: .
J: TRBJ2-3
DNA: TGTGCCAGCAGCTTAGTGGACGGTCGGGATACGCAGTATTTT
CDR3: CASSLVDGRDTQYF

length: 15
V: TRBV3-1
size: few
D: .
J: TRBJ1-5
DNA: TGTGCCAGCAGCCAAGATCTCAGGGTAAGTCAGCCCCAGCATTTT
CDR3: CASSQDLRVSQPQHF

length: 11
V: TRBV19
size: few
D: .
J: TRBJ2-1
DNA: TGTGCCAGTAGTATATCCGGAGAGCAGTTCTTC
CDR3: CASSISGEQFF

length: 15
V: TRBV5-1
size: .
D: TRBD1
J: TRBJ2-7
DNA: TGCGCCAGCAGCTTGCCGGACAGGGACGTGTACGAGCAGTACTTC
CDR3: CASSLPDRDVYEQYF

length: 15
V: TRBV6-1
size: .
D: .
J: TRBJ2-1
DNA: TGTGCCAGCAGTGAAGGGACACTCCCGTACAATGAGCAGTTCTTC
CDR3: CASSEGTLPYNEQFF

length: 17
V: TRBV7-9
size: few
D: TRBD1
J: TRBJ2-3
DNA: TGTGCCAGCAGCTGGACACCGGGACAGGCGTTCACAGATACGCAGTATTTT
CDR3: CASSWTPGQAFTDTQYF

length: 11
V: TRBV7-6
size: .
D: .
J: TRBJ2-1
DNA: TGTGTCAGCAGCCCTGGCGGCGAGCAGTTCTTC
CDR3: CVSSPGGEQFF

length: 14
V: TRBV27
size: .
D: .
J: TRBJ1-1
DNA: TGTGCCAGCAGTTCGGAGGACAAGAACACTGAAGCTTTCTTT
CDR3: CASSSEDKNTEAFF

length: 17
V: TRBV5-1
size: .
D: .
J: TRBJ2-1
DNA: TGCGCCAGCAGCTTCTATTGGGAGCAGGTCTCCTACAATGAGCAGTTCTTC
CDR3: CASSFYWEQVSYNEQFF

length: 17
V: TRBV2
size: .
D: .
J: TRBJ2-5
DNA: TGTGCCAGCAGTAAGCCCCACAGTGCAGTTGGGGTGGAGACCCAGTACTTC
CDR3: CASSKPHSAVGVETQYF

length: 15
V: TRBV2
size: .
D: TRBD2
J: TRBJ2-3
DNA: TGTGCCAGCAGTGAAGGCGGGGGGGCCACAGATACGCAGTATTTT
CDR3: CASSEGGGATDTQYF

length: 13
V: TRBV28
size: .
D: .
J: TRBJ1-1
DNA: TGTGCCAGCAGTACAGGGTGGACCACTGAAGCTTTCTTT
CDR3: CASSTGWTTEAFF

length: 16
V: TRBV2
size: .
D: .
J: TRBJ1-6
DNA: TGTGCCAGCAGTGAAGAGGGGAGCTCCTATAATTCACCCCTCCACTTT
CDR3: CASSEEGSSYNSPLHF

length: 17
V: TRBV11-3
size: .
D: .
J: TRBJ2-1
DNA: TGTGCCAGCAGCTTAATGGGACCGTCGAACCCCTACAATGAGCAGTTCTTC
CDR3: CASSLMGPSNPYNEQFF

length: 15
V: TRBV4-1
size: few
D: .
J: TRBJ2-1
DNA: TGCGCCAGCAGCCAAGTTCAGGGGGGTTGGAATGAGCAGTTCTTC
CDR3: CASSQVQGGWNEQFF

length: 15
V: TRBV4-1
size: .
D: .
J: TRBJ1-1
DNA: TGCGCCAGCAGCCAAGATGGCTCCCGAAGGACTGAAGCTTTCTTT
CDR3: CASSQDGSRRTEAFF

length: 13
V: TRBV15
size: .
D: .
J: TRBJ2-1
DNA: TGTGCCACCAGCAAAGGGACAAACAATGAGCAGTTCTTC
CDR3: CATSKGTNNEQFF

length: 15
V: TRBV7-9
size: .
D: .
J: TRBJ1-1
DNA: TGTGCCAGCAGCTTACCCTCGACAGGCGGCACTGAAGCTTTCTTT
CDR3: CASSLPSTGGTEAFF

length: 15
V: TRBV6-5
size: few
D: .
J: TRBJ2-4
DNA: TGTGCCAGCAGCCAATCCCTCGGGGTCAAAAACATTCAGTACTTC
CDR3: CASSQSLGVKNIQYF